This entry lists 30 T cell receptor beta chains sequenced from one sample in a study of cytomegalovirus exposure and HLA in healthy donors. The PCR contained 60 Vbeta and 13 Jbeta primers. Libraries were prepared by immunoSEQ multiplex PCR; TCRdb keeps only in-frame clonotypes and omits some of them. The repertoire holds about 200,000 clones, with around four fifths as singletons. Source material: PBMCs. Every receptor here comes from a man between 45 and 60 years old in good health and CMV-seronegative.

V is TRBV5-1 and J is TRBJ1-1; D remains ambiguous. Germline V lookup: CDR1 SGHRS, CDR2 YFSETQ. The CDR3 consists of 15 residues. Trimming cost V 0 bases and J 7 bases, with 16 bases left between them. Here the CDR3 DNA reads TGCGCCAGCAGCTTGGCCGGCGGGTCCTTTTTTGAAGCTTTCTTT. Its translation: CASSLAGGSFFEAFF. Variable domain in full (rest from reference TRBV5-1 and TRBJ1-1): KAGVTQTPRYLIKTRGQQVTLSCSPISGHRSVSWYQQTPGQGLQFLFEYFSETQRNKGNFPGRFSGRQFSNSRSEMNVSTLELGDSALYLCASSLAGGSFFEAFFGQGTRLTVV.

The chain employs TRBV28 and TRBJ2-3; 7 positions match TRBD2. In germline, CDR1 is MDHEN, CDR2 SYDVKM. The CDR3 is 16 amino acids. The junction had 10 bases not matched to a gene; V was cut back by 7 bases and J by 0 bases. The CDR3 here is CASTPPRGLSTDTQYF. In DNA form, the CDR3 reads TGTGCCAGCACCCCTCCGCGGGGGTTAAGCACAGATACGCAGTATTTT.

The chain is built from TRBV4-2 and TRBJ2-3, with 7 bases that match TRBD2. After removal of 4 bases from V and 4 bases from J, the junction contained 8 bases not matched to a gene. This CDR3 has 15 amino acids. The germline V gene encodes CDR1 LGHNA and CDR2 YNFKEQ. The CDR3 loop reads CASSRGGGAADTQYF. The CDR3 DNA is TGTGCCAGCAGCCGGGGGGGAGGTGCGGCAGATACGCAGTATTTT.

The chain has TRBV19 and TRBJ1-5; D might be TRBD1 (6 bases). Looked up from germline, CDR1 is LNHDA and CDR2 is SQIVND (reference sequence). Deletions cut 5 bases from V and 2 bases from J, with 16 bases between. This CDR3 comprises 16 residues. CDR3 coding DNA: TGTGCCAGTAGTGCTCGGGGGGCCCATGGCAATCAGCCCCAGCATTTT. The encoded protein is CASSARGAHGNQPQHF.

The genes are TRBV13 and TRBJ1-1, with D perhaps matching TRBD1 (6 bases). Germline values: CDR1 PRHDT, CDR2 FYEKMQ (reference sequence). The CDR3 sequence is 14 residues long. Trimming cost V 5 bases and J 1 base, with 11 bases left between them. The CDR3 sequence: CASSARDKNTEAFF. The CDR3 nucleotides are TGTGCCAGCAGCGCCCGGGACAAGAACACTGAAGCTTTCTTT.

The V and J genes are TRBV2 and TRBJ2-1, with 10 nucleotides matching TRBD2. CDR1 SNHLY and CDR2 FYNNEI come from the germline V gene. CDR3 length: 15 amino acids. V was clipped by 1 base and J by 7 bases; unmatched bases: 4. CDR3 in amino acids: CASSEEAGGGNEQFF. Here the CDR3 DNA reads TGTGCCAGCAGTGAAGAAGCGGGAGGGGGAAATGAGCAGTTCTTC.

This clone has more than one count but fewer than ten. This chain connects TRBV18 to TRBJ2-7, with 12 positions matching TRBD2. This CDR3 comprises 15 residues. V lost 0 bases and J lost 4; bases outside the gene matches: 1. Germline values: CDR1 KGHSH, CDR2 LQKENI. The CDR3 region is CASSPPTSGGYEQYF. The CDR3 DNA is TGTGCCAGCTCACCACCGACTAGCGGGGGTTACGAGCAGTACTTC.

This rearrangement joins TRBV29-1 to TRBJ2-5, with 7 positions matching TRBD1. V gave up 4 bases and J gave up 2 bases; unmatched junction bases: 1. From germline, CDR1 is SQVTM and CDR2 ANQGSEA. The CDR3 has 12 amino acids. The CDR3 nucleotides are TGCAGCGTTGCGGGACAGCAAGAGACCCAGTACTTC. It specifies CSVAGQQETQYF.

The chain links TRBV27 to TRBJ1-2, with 8 bases lining up with TRBD1. CDR1 is MNHEY and CDR2 is SMNVEV in the germline V gene (reference sequence). Germline trimming cut 6 bases from V and 8 bases from J; bases unmatched to any gene: 8. CDR3 length: 13 amino acids. DNA for the CDR3: TGTGCCAGCAGCTCGACAGGGGCCCGGGGCTACACCTTC. Translated: CASSSTGARGYTF.

On this clone: Other DNA variants within this sample encode the same CDR3. V gene TRBV5-1 combines with J gene TRBJ1-5; the D is unclear. Deletions cut 0 bases from V and 4 bases from J, with 8 bases between. Looked up from germline, CDR1 is SGHRS and CDR2 is YFSETQ. This CDR3 is built from 14 residues. Here the CDR3 DNA reads TGCGCCAGCAGCTTGGAAGGAGTTAATCAGCCCCAGCATTTT. Amino acid sequence: CASSLEGVNQPQHF. The complete variable domain, with remaining parts taken from reference TRBV5-1 and TRBJ1-5, reads KAGVTQTPRYLIKTRGQQVTLSCSPISGHRSVSWYQQTPGQGLQFLFEYFSETQRNKGNFPGRFSGRQFSNSRSEMNVSTLELGDSALYLCASSLEGVNQPQHFGDGTRLSIL.

The V call is TRBV27, the J call TRBJ2-1; 8 bases agree with TRBD2. The CDR3 loop spans 15 amino acids. In germline, CDR1 is MNHEY, CDR2 SMNVEV (reference sequence). V gave up 6 bases and J gave up 0 bases; unmatched junction bases: 4. The CDR3 sequence is CASRLAGSSYNEQFF. CDR3 DNA: TGTGCCAGCAGGCTAGCGGGCAGCTCCTACAATGAGCAGTTCTTC.

The chain combines TRBV2 with TRBJ2-7; possible D gene TRBD2, 7 bases. Trimming took off 6 bases at V and 6 bases at J, with 18 bases between the two ends. The CDR3 sequence is 14 residues long. The germline CDR1 and CDR2 sequences are SNHLY and FYNNEI. The CDR3 spells CASRGGGGTSEQYF. In nucleotides, the CDR3 is TGTGCCAGCAGGGGAGGGGGGGGAACCTCCGAGCAGTACTTC.

The rearrangement joins TRBV9 to TRBJ2-7; weak D call: TRBD2 (5 bases). CDR3 size: 14 residues. CDR1 and CDR2 from the germline V gene are SGDLS and YYNGEE. V lost 0 bases to trimming and J lost 2 bases, with 9 bases between them. CDR3 DNA: TGTGCCAGCAGCGTAGAGGCTAGCCCCTACGAGCAGTACTTC. It specifies CASSVEASPYEQYF.

CDR3 nucleotides: TGTGCCAGCAGCTTTAGCGGGAGGGGGGAAGATACGCAGTATTTT. Translating it yields CASSFSGRGEDTQYF. The chain is built from TRBV28 and TRBJ2-3, with TRBD2 matching over 11 bases. J gave up 5 bases and V 6 bases, and 7 bases lay outside the gene matches. The CDR3 contains 15 residues. CDR1 is MDHEN and CDR2 is SYDVKM in the germline V gene.

The chain has TRBV19 and TRBJ1-5; 7 bases align to TRBD1. The trim removed 3 bases at V and 3 bases at J, leaving 8 bases unmatched. Germline-derived CDR1 and CDR2 are LNHDA and SQIVND (reference sequence). The CDR3 has 16 amino acids. The chain's CDR3 is CASSMSPTGLNQPQHF. CDR3 bases: TGTGCCAGTAGTATGTCACCGACAGGGCTCAATCAGCCCCAGCATTTT. Full variable domain (remainder filled in from reference TRBV19 and TRBJ1-5): DGGITQSPKYLFRKEGQNVTLSCEQNLNHDAMYWYRQDPGQGLRLIYYSQIVNDFQKGDIAEGYSVSREKKESFPLTVTSAQKNPTAFYLCASSMSPTGLNQPQHFGDGTRLSIL.

The V and J genes are TRBV5-1 and TRBJ1-1; D is uncertain. The CDR3 length is 12 residues. Deletions cut 9 bases from V and 6 bases from J, with 15 bases between. CDR1 and CDR2 (germline): SGHRS, YFSETQ. The CDR3 is CATWENPAEAFF. CDR3 in DNA: TGCGCCACCTGGGAGAATCCGGCTGAAGCTTTCTTT.

The CDR3 region has the DNA TGTGCCAGCAGCTCCTCGGGGGTGGATGAAGCTTTCTTT. This codes for CASSSSGVDEAFF. The V and J genes are TRBV7-6 and TRBJ1-1; maybe TRBD1 (5 bases). Trimming took off 4 bases at V and 7 bases at J, with 13 bases between the two ends. CDR3 length: 13 amino acids. Germline loops: CDR1 SGHVS, CDR2 FNYEAQ.

The gene calls are TRBV7-9 and TRBJ2-1, with 15 bases identical to TRBD2. The CDR3 length is 17 residues. The V gene's germline CDR1 is SEHNR and CDR2 FQNEAQ (reference sequence). V gave up 5 bases and J gave up 5 bases; unmatched junction bases: 7. The CDR3 DNA reads TGTGCCAGCAGCCCACGGACTAGCGGGAGGGCCAACAATGAGCAGTTCTTC. Protein sequence: CASSPRTSGRANNEQFF.

This clone has just a few counts. The chain uses TRBV30 and TRBJ2-5, with 10 bases lining up with TRBD1. CDR3 length equals 15 residues. The V gene's germline CDR1 is GTSNPN and CDR2 SVGIG (reference sequence). Trimming cost V 0 bases and J 0 bases; bases outside gene matches: 1. The CDR3 DNA follows: TGTGCCTGGAGTGTGGGACAGGGGTACCAAGAGACCCAGTACTTC. Residues: CAWSVGQGYQETQYF.

The chain links TRBV9 to TRBJ2-1; TRBD2 matches 10 bases. The V gene's germline CDR1 is SGDLS and CDR2 YYNGEE. The CDR3 length is 15 residues. With V trimmed by 0 bases and J by 7 bases, 4 bases remained unmatched. CDR3 sequence (DNA): TGTGCCAGCAGCGTAGGGACTAGCGGTACGAATGAGCAGTTCTTC. Protein: CASSVGTSGTNEQFF.

This chain connects TRBV11-2 to TRBJ2-3; 10 bases align to TRBD2. The CDR3 extends over 16 amino acids. Germline trimming cut 7 bases from V and 1 base from J; bases unmatched to any gene: 8. CDR1 and CDR2 from the germline V gene are SGHAT and FQNNGV. CDR3 sequence (DNA): TGTGCCAGCAAATGGGGACTAGCGTTACGCACAGATACGCAGTATTTT. Translated, it gives CASKWGLALRTDTQYF.

The CDR3 sequence: CAWRGQAVIDYNSPLHF. The DNA for the CDR3 is TGTGCCTGGAGGGGTCAGGCTGTAATCGATTATAATTCACCCCTCCACTTT. The V and J genes are TRBV30 and TRBJ1-6; no definite D call. Trimming pared 3 bases from V and 4 bases from J, leaving 19 bases between. The CDR3 is 17 residues long. CDR1 and CDR2 from the germline V gene are GTSNPN and SVGIG (reference sequence).

The chain links TRBV6-6 to TRBJ1-5, with a tentative D call TRBD1 (5 bases). Germline lookup yields CDR1 MNHNY and CDR2 SVGAGI (reference sequence). V was cut by 2 bases and J by 3 bases, with 11 bases left in between. The CDR3 extends over 15 amino acids. The CDR3 loop reads CASSYEGALNQPQHF. CDR3 sequence (DNA): TGTGCCAGCAGTTACGAAGGGGCACTCAATCAGCCCCAGCATTTT.

CDR3 coding DNA: TGTGCCAGCAGCGAAAGCGTTGGCGGGTGGGGAGAGACCCAGTACTTC. Translating it yields CASSESVGGWGETQYF. This sequence joins TRBV9 and TRBJ2-5; tentative D call: TRBD2 (5 bases). Germline assignment: CDR1 SGDLS and CDR2 YYNGEE. V lost 3 bases to trimming and J lost 4 bases, with 19 bases between them. CDR3 length equals 16 residues.

The chain recombines TRBV19 with TRBJ2-3; 14 bases are shared with TRBD2. The CDR3 runs to 15 residues. The V and J ends lost 7 bases and 4 bases, in that order; junction bases with no gene match: 4. CDR1 and CDR2 from the germline V gene are LNHDA and SQIVND (reference sequence). CDR3 in amino acids: CASTGLAGAADTQYF. CDR3 nucleotide sequence: TGTGCCAGTACGGGACTAGCGGGAGCGGCAGATACGCAGTATTTT.

This rearrangement joins TRBV10-3 to TRBJ1-5; unclear D gene. V was shortened by 0 bases and J by 6 bases, with 6 bases between the two germline ends. The V gene's germline CDR1 is ENHRY and CDR2 SYGVKD. The CDR3 has 13 amino acids. This chain's CDR3 is CAISESISQPQHF. Here the CDR3 DNA reads TGTGCCATCAGTGAGTCGATTAGTCAGCCCCAGCATTTT.

This chain uses TRBV6-5 with TRBJ1-1; 9 nucleotides match TRBD1. Trimming at V came to 5 bases and at J to 4 bases, leaving 8 bases not matched to a gene. The length of the CDR3 is 15 residues. Germline V CDR1 and CDR2: MNHEY, SVGAGI. The CDR3 loop is CASSAQGARSTEAFF. The CDR3 DNA is TGTGCCAGCAGTGCACAGGGGGCGCGGAGCACTGAAGCTTTCTTT.

V usage is TRBV15 and J usage is TRBJ1-2, with unresolved D. V lost 0 bases, J lost 8 bases, and 7 bases lay in between. Germline V gene sequence: CDR1 LNHNV, CDR2 YYDKDF (reference sequence). The CDR3 has 12 residues. The CDR3 is CATSRDLSGYTF. CDR3 DNA sequence: TGTGCCACCAGCAGAGATCTCTCCGGCTACACCTTC. Variable domain in full (rest from reference TRBV15 and TRBJ1-2): DAMVIQNPRYQVTQFGKPVTLSCSQTLNHNVMYWYQQKSSQAPKLLFHYYDKDFNNEADTPDNFQSRRPNTSFCFLDIRSPGLGDTAMYLCATSRDLSGYTFGSGTRLTVV.

This sequence joins TRBV6-4 and TRBJ2-7; 7 positions match TRBD2. The V gene's germline CDR1 is MRHNA and CDR2 SNTAGT. The CDR3 sequence is 12 residues long. J lost 13 bases, V lost 0 bases, and 6 bases had no gene match. The DNA of the CDR3 is TGTGCCAGCAGTGACTCAGGGACTACTCTCTACTTC. Translation: CASSDSGTTLYF.

V gene TRBV25-1 combines with J gene TRBJ2-3; TRBD2 agrees at 8 bases. Germline V gene sequence: CDR1 MGHDK, CDR2 SYGVNS. Losses at the gene ends were 3 bases for V and 6 bases for J; bases not matched to a gene: 14. This CDR3 region has 17 residues. The DNA for the CDR3 is TGTGCCAGCAGTGAGTCGAGGATGAATTCGGGGGGGGATACGCAGTATTTT. Amino acid sequence: CASSESRMNSGGDTQYF. Combining the CDR3 with reference TRBV25-1 and TRBJ2-3 gives the whole variable domain EADIYQTPRYLVIGTGKKITLECSQTMGHDKMYWYQQDPGMELHLIHYSYGVNSTEKGDLSSESTVSRIRTEHFPLTLESARPSHTSQYLCASSESRMNSGGDTQYFGPGTRLTVL.